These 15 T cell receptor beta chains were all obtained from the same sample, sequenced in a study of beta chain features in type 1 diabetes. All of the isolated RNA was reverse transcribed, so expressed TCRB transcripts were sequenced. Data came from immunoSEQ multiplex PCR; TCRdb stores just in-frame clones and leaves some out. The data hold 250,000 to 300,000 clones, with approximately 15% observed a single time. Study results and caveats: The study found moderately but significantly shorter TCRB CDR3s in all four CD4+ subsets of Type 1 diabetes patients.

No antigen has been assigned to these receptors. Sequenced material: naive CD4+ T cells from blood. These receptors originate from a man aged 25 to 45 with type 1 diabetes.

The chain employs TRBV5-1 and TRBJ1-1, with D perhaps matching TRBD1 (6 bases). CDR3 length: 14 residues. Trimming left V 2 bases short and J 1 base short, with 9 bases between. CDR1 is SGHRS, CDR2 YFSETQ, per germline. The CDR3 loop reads CASSFGTTNTEAFF. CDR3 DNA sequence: TGCGCCAGCAGCTTTGGGACAACGAACACTGAAGCTTTCTTT.

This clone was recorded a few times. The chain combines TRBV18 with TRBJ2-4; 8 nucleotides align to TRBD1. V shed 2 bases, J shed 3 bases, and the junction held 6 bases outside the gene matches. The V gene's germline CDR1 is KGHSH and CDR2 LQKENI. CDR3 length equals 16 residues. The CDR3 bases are TGTGCCAGCTCACCAATAACAGGGGGTGGCAAAAACATTCAGTACTTC. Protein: CASSPITGGGKNIQYF.

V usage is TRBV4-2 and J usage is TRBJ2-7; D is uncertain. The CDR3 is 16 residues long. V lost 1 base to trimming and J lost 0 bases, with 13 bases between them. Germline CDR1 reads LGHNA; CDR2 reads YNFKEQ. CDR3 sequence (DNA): TGTGCCAGCAGCCAAGCCGAACTCGGCGGCTCCTACGAGCAGTACTTC. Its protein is CASSQAELGGSYEQYF.

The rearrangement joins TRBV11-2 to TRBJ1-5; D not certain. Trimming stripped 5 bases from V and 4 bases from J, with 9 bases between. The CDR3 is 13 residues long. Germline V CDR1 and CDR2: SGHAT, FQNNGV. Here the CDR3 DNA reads TGTGCCAGCAGCGCGGGATTTAATCAGCCCCAGCATTTT. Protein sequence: CASSAGFNQPQHF.

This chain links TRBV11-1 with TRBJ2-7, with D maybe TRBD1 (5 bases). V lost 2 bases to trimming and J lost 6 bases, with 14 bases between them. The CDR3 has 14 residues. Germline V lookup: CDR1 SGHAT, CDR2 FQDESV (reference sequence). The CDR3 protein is CASSLSSGPSEQYF. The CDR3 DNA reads TGTGCCAGCAGCTTAAGCTCAGGGCCCAGCGAGCAGTACTTC.

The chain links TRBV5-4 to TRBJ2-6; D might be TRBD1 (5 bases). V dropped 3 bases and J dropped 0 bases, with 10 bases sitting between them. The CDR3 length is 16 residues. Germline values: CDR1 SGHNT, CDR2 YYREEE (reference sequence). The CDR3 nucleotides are TGTGCCAGCAGCTGGCTCAGGGCCTCTGGGGCCAACGTCCTGACTTTC. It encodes CASSWLRASGANVLTF.

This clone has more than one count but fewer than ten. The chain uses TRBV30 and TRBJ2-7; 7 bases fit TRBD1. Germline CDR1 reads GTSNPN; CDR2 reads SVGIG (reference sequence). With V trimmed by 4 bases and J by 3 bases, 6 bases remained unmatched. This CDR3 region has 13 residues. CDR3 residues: CAWIPDRDYEQYF. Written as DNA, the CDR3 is TGTGCCTGGATCCCCGACAGGGACTACGAGCAGTACTTC.

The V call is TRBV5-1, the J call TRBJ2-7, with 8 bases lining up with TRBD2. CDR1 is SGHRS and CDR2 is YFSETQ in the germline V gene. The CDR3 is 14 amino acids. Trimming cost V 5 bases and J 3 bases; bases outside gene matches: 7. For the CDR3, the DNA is TGCGCCAGCAGGCCGGGAGGGAATGACTACGAGCAGTACTTC. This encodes CASRPGGNDYEQYF.

This chain's CDR3 is CASSMGSHEADTQYF. For the CDR3, the DNA is TGCGCCAGCAGCATGGGGAGTCACGAGGCAGATACGCAGTATTTT. The genes are TRBV4-3 and TRBJ2-3; maybe TRBD2 (5 bases). The V gene's germline CDR1 is LGHNA and CDR2 YSLEER. This CDR3 is built from 15 residues. V was shortened by 5 bases and J by 4 bases, with 16 bases between the two germline ends.

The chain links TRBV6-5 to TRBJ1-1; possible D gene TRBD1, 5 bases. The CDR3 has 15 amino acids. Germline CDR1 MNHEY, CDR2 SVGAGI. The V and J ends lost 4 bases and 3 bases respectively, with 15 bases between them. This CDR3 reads CASSFRDSPHTEAFF. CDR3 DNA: TGTGCCAGCAGTTTCCGAGACAGCCCTCACACTGAAGCTTTCTTT.

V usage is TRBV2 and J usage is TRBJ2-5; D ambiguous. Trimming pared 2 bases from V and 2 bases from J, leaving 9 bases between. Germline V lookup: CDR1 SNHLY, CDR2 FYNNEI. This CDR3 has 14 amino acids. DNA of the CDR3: TGTGCCAGCAGTGAACTTGCGATTCAAGAGACCCAGTACTTC. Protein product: CASSELAIQETQYF. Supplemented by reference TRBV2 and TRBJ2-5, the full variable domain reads EPEVTQTPSHQVTQMGQEVILRCVPISNHLYFYWYRQILGQKVEFLVSFYNNEISEKSEIFDDQFSVERPDGSNFTLKIRSTKLEDSAMYFCASSELAIQETQYFGPGTRLLVL.

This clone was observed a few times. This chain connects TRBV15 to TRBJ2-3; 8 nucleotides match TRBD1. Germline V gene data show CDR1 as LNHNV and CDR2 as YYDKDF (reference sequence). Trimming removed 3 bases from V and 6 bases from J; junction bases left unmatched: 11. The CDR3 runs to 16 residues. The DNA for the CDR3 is TGTGCCACCAGCAGCATAGGGAGGACAGGGAGGGATACGCAGTATTTT. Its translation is CATSSIGRTGRDTQYF.

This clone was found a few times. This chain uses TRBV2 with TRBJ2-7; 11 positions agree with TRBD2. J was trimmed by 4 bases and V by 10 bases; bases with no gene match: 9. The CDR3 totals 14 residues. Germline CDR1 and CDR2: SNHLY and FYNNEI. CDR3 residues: CATYSGRAMYEQYF. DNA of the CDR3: TGTGCCACCTATAGCGGGAGGGCCATGTACGAGCAGTACTTC.

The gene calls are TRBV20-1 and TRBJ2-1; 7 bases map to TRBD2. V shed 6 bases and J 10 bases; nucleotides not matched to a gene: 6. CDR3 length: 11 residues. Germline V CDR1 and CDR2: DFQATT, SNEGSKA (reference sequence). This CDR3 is CSAETSLEQFF. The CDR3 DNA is TGCAGTGCGGAGACTAGCCTAGAGCAGTTCTTC.

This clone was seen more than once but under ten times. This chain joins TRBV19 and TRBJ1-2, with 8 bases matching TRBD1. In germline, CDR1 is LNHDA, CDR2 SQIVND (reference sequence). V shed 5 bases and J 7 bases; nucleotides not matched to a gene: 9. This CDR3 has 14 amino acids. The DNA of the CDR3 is TGTGCCAGTAGTCCCACAGGGGGGGAGCCTGGCTACACCTTC. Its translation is CASSPTGGEPGYTF.